The clone carrying this T cell receptor beta chain is deemed medium-sized. V lost 5 bases to trimming and J lost 4 bases; unmatched junction nucleotides: 13. Germline lookup yields CDR1 SEHNR and CDR2 FQNEAQ (reference sequence). This CDR3 has 17 amino acids. This sample is drawn from a study of control samples from healthy donors and cancer patients. Sequencing used immunoSEQ multiplex PCR; TCRdb keeps in-frame clones, though not all of them. This table has about 58,000 clones, 87% appearing once. This clonotype was sampled from a woman aged 55-70 years with lung cancer. V and J are TRBV7-9 and TRBJ2-3; 9 nucleotides agree with TRBD2. Sequences were obtained from PBMCs. The CDR3 here is CASSPLVGSGSADTQYF. The DNA of the CDR3 is TGTGCCAGCAGCCCTCTGGTTGGTAGCGGGAGCGCAGATACGCAGTATTTT.